The 20 T cell receptor beta chains listed next were all sequenced from one sample in a study of T cells in tuberculosis. Some clones are missing from TCRdb's copy, which holds only in-frame ones; the method was immunoSEQ multiplex PCR. The sample has about 34,000 clones; roughly 93% are singletons. Time point noted: new active TB diagnosis, blood taken before or within 7 days of starting treatment. The starting material was PBMCs, obtained at tuberculosis diagnosis. These TCRs come from an adult with tuberculosis.

The chain joins TRBV5-1 to TRBJ2-7; D perhaps matches TRBD1 (5 bases). The germline gives CDR1 SGHRS, CDR2 YFSETQ. Trimming pared 4 bases from V and 3 bases from J, leaving 14 bases between. The CDR3 is 14 amino acids. CDR3 coding DNA: TGCGCCAGCAGCATCACAGGAGACAGCTACGAGCAGTACTTC. Encoded protein: CASSITGDSYEQYF.

The rearrangement uses TRBV18 and TRBJ2-7; D may be TRBD1 (7 bases). V was shortened by 3 bases and J by 2 bases, with 14 bases between the two germline ends. Germline loops: CDR1 KGHSH, CDR2 LQKENI. The CDR3 has 15 residues. The CDR3 DNA is TGTGCCAGCTCACCGGAGGGGGCAGTTGCCTACGAGCAGTACTTC. It encodes CASSPEGAVAYEQYF. The full variable domain, its missing parts supplied by reference TRBV18 and TRBJ2-7, is NAGVMQNPRHLVRRRGQEARLRCSPMKGHSHVYWYRQLPEEGLKFMVYLQKENIIDESGMPKERFSAEFPKEGPSILRIQQVVRGDSAAYFCASSPEGAVAYEQYFGPGTRLTVT.

The chain combines TRBV6-6 with TRBJ2-1; 7 bases agree with TRBD1. The CDR3 is made up of 15 amino acids. CDR1 MNHNY and CDR2 SVGAGI come from the germline V gene (reference sequence). V was clipped by 2 bases and J by 3 bases; unmatched bases: 4. CDR3 in DNA: TGTGCCAGCAGTTACCAAGGACAGGACTACAATGAGCAGTTCTTC. Translating gives CASSYQGQDYNEQFF.

This chain uses TRBV29-1 with TRBJ2-2; a weak D match, TRBD1 (6 bases). The length of the CDR3 is 14 residues. In germline, CDR1 is SQVTM, CDR2 ANQGSEA. Trimming pared 6 bases from V and 4 bases from J, leaving 15 bases between. CDR3 protein: CSVTGLRGTGELFF. CDR3 nucleotides: TGCAGCGTCACAGGGCTCCGAGGCACCGGGGAGCTGTTTTTT.

This clone was counted a single time. J is TRBJ2-7 and V is TRBV11-2; 15 nucleotides agree with TRBD2. V gave up 5 bases and J gave up 5 bases; unmatched junction bases: 7. This CDR3 contains 16 residues. Germline CDR1 is SGHAT and CDR2 is FQNNGV. CDR3 sequence: CASSRRTSGRGHEQYF. The CDR3 DNA follows: TGTGCCAGCAGCCGCAGGACTAGCGGGAGGGGCCACGAGCAGTACTTC.

The rearrangement uses TRBV9 and TRBJ2-5, with D perhaps matching TRBD2 (6 bases). Trimming took off 4 bases at V and 2 bases at J, with 15 bases between the two ends. The CDR3 sequence is 15 residues long. The germline V gene has CDR1 SGDLS and CDR2 YYNGEE. CDR3 loop: CASSPGGPLQETQYF. In DNA, the CDR3 is TGTGCCAGCAGCCCCGGGGGACCCCTGCAAGAGACCCAGTACTTC.

The chain is built from TRBV2 and TRBJ1-4; TRBD1 matches 7 bases. This CDR3 has 15 residues. Trimming at V came to 6 bases and at J to 13 bases, leaving 17 bases not matched to a gene. The V gene's germline CDR1 is SNHLY and CDR2 FYNNEI. CDR3 sequence (DNA): TGTGCCAGCAGCCCGGGACAGCCAAGGGAAAACAGACTGTTTTTT. It codes for CASSPGQPRENRLFF.

V is TRBV5-4 and J is TRBJ1-6, with a weak D call TRBD1 (6 bases). Germline-derived CDR1 and CDR2 are SGHNT and YYREEE (reference sequence). V lost 4 bases to trimming and J lost 10 bases, with 15 bases between them. The CDR3 has 14 residues. The DNA of the CDR3 is TGTGCCAGCAGCGACCGACAGGCAGAATCACCCCTCCACTTT. It translates to CASSDRQAESPLHF.

The J gene is TRBJ1-1, the V gene TRBV25-1, with 8 bases aligning to TRBD1. Germline values: CDR1 MGHDK, CDR2 SYGVNS. The ends lost 9 bases at V and 0 bases at J; junction bases unmatched: 12. The CDR3 runs to 16 residues. This CDR3 is CASFTRGGQVNTEAFF. The CDR3 DNA reads as TGTGCCAGTTTTACCCGAGGGGGACAGGTGAACACTGAAGCTTTCTTT.

V usage is TRBV10-3 and J usage is TRBJ1-2; TRBD1 is a possible D gene (5 bases). The V end was cut by 4 bases, the J end by 3 bases, with 12 bases between. CDR3 length: 14 amino acids. Germline V gene data show CDR1 as ENHRY and CDR2 as SYGVKD. For the CDR3, the DNA is TGTGCCATCAGTGGTGGCGGGGGTGACTATGGCTACACCTTC. This translates into CAISGGGGDYGYTF.

The rearrangement joins TRBV5-6 to TRBJ2-7; 9 bases are a match to TRBD1. This CDR3 has 17 amino acids. V lost 0 bases, J lost 4 bases, and 11 bases stayed unmatched. Germline V gene data show CDR1 as SGHDT and CDR2 as YYEEEE. The CDR3 is CASSLDGQGRSWYEQYF. CDR3 nucleotide sequence: TGTGCCAGCAGCTTGGACGGACAGGGGCGTTCTTGGTACGAGCAGTACTTC.

The CDR3 coding sequence is TGTGCCAGCAGTCAGGCCCTTACCTTATACACTGAAGCTTTCTTT. Its protein is CASSQALTLYTEAFF. The rearrangement uses TRBV6-6 and TRBJ1-1; the D is unclear. This CDR3 has 15 amino acids. V dropped 5 bases and J dropped 3 bases, with 16 bases sitting between them. The V gene's germline CDR1 is MNHNY and CDR2 SVGAGI (reference sequence).

The V and J genes are TRBV7-8 and TRBJ1-2, with TRBD1 matching 10 bases. The CDR3 is 17 residues long. Germline V gene sequence: CDR1 SGHVS, CDR2 FQNEAQ. V was pared by 7 bases and J by 4 bases, with 15 bases of the junction left unmatched. CDR3 loop: CASTQLGQGPESYGYTF. CDR3 nucleotides: TGTGCCAGCACCCAGTTGGGACAGGGGCCGGAGTCCTATGGCTACACCTTC.

This sequence joins TRBV28 and TRBJ2-7; D gene unclear. V shed 7 bases and J shed 3 bases, with 19 bases lying between them. Germline V lookup: CDR1 MDHEN, CDR2 SYDVKM. The CDR3 is made up of 15 amino acids. The CDR3 DNA follows: TGTGCCAGCACGACCTCCGAAGGCAGGTACTACGAGCAGTACTTC. This codes for CASTTSEGRYYEQYF.

This chain connects TRBV6-5 to TRBJ1-1; D not resolved. The length of the CDR3 is 14 residues. Germline V CDR1 and CDR2: MNHEY, SVGAGI. Trimming removed 6 bases from V and 4 bases from J, with 15 bases in between. CDR3 bases: TGTGCCAGCAGGACTGGAGGCACGGGCACTGAAGCTTTCTTT. Residues: CASRTGGTGTEAFF.

V and J are TRBV14 and TRBJ2-6; D is uncertain. Trimming left V 5 bases short and J 0 bases short, with 5 bases between. Germline-derived CDR1 and CDR2 are SGHDN and FVKESK. The CDR3 spans 14 residues. The CDR3 DNA reads TGTGCCAGCAGCGCTAGCTCTGGGGCCAACGTCCTGACTTTC. This encodes CASSASSGANVLTF.

This chain connects TRBV4-1 to TRBJ2-3; possibly TRBD1 for D (7 bases). V gave up 3 bases and J gave up 3 bases, with 19 bases separating them. Germline CDR1 and CDR2: MGHRA and YSYEKL. The CDR3 is made up of 17 amino acids. CDR3 loop: CASSQVGSRGATDTQYF. CDR3 sequence (DNA): TGCGCCAGCAGCCAGGTGGGGTCCAGGGGGGCTACAGATACGCAGTATTTT.

This chain links TRBV7-2 with TRBJ2-1; 12 nucleotides align to TRBD2. CDR3 length: 15 amino acids. The J segment lost 7 bases and the V segment lost 5 bases, leaving 6 bases of the junction unmatched. Germline V CDR1 and CDR2: SGHTA, FQGNSA. The CDR3, as DNA: TGTGCCAGCAGCACCCGACTAGCGGGGGAGAATGAGCAGTTCTTC. Translated: CASSTRLAGENEQFF.

The CDR3 loop is CASSLARLQETQYF. CDR3 sequence (DNA): TGTGCCAGCAGCTTGGCACGGTTACAAGAGACCCAGTACTTC. V usage is TRBV5-4 and J usage is TRBJ2-5; D is ambiguous. V was cut by 0 bases and J by 2 bases, with 8 bases left in between. From germline, CDR1 is SGHNT and CDR2 YYREEE (reference sequence). CDR3 length equals 14 residues.

The V and J genes are TRBV5-1 and TRBJ1-1; 7 bases agree with TRBD1. After removal of 4 bases from V and 0 bases from J, the junction contained 6 bases not matched to a gene. CDR1 is SGHRS, CDR2 YFSETQ, per germline. There are 15 residues in the CDR3. The CDR3 bases are TGCGCCAGCAGCATTTCGGGACAGTTGAACACTGAAGCTTTCTTT. Protein sequence: CASSISGQLNTEAFF. Complete variable domain (other parts from reference TRBV5-1 and TRBJ1-1): KAGVTQTPRYLIKTRGQQVTLSCSPISGHRSVSWYQQTPGQGLQFLFEYFSETQRNKGNFPGRFSGRQFSNSRSEMNVSTLELGDSALYLCASSISGQLNTEAFFGQGTRLTVV.